Sequencing of this TCR beta chain was carried out in a study of T cell responses to AZD1222 COVID-19 vaccine (dated by TCRdb to the early 2020s). The study in broad terms: AZD1222 recipients with second doses at about 4 weeks or about 12 weeks were pooled, because spike-specific TCR depth and breadth did not differ between schedules. A total of more than 230 trial participants underwent TCR sequencing, of whom about 200 had received two doses of AZD1222 and about 25 had received two doses of the MenACWY control vaccine. Trial participants were enrolled by age into 18-55, 56-69 and 70-plus year subgroups, with about 150, 28 and 57 TCR-sequenced participants respectively.

Comments on this clone: Its antigen is currently not known. Base quality data are lacking; no much larger clone is found one base away.

Findings and caveats that apply to the study as a whole: In the small 56-69-year group, the increase in depth fell short of significance, most likely because of low power. No day 14 peak-response samples were available, so repertoires were characterized only after the peak T cell response. Conclusions about previously exposed vaccinees are limited, since just five or six AZD1222 recipients were seropositive for SARS-CoV-2 at baseline. A significant rise in spike-specific TCR breadth and depth was observed after two AZD1222 doses relative to day 0 and relative to MenACWY recipients. Participants were mostly white British, with more females than males. The authors suggested clonal diversity may have been underestimated. Vaccine-associated CD4 TCRs spanned the whole spike protein, with dominant responses in regions 160-218 and 743-854. Epitopes outside the regions mutated in the B.1.351 and B.1.1.7 variants were reportedly recognized by nearly half of the unique spike-specific TCRs.

The CDR3 regions of human TCRbeta chains were subjected to immunosequencing. The authors' analysis ran thus. Repertoire TCRs were matched against a reference library of SARS-CoV-2-specific TCRs generated with the MIRA antigen-specificity platform. Breadth meant the fraction of unique TCRs that were SARS-CoV-2-associated, whereas depth meant the fraction of total T cells that were SARS-CoV-2-associated. Using the MIRA data, each spike-specific TCR was mapped to the spike region that the TCR reacts to and placed in a CD4 or CD8 class. Log10-transformed breadth and depth values were compared by one-way ANOVA with Sidak's multiple comparisons tests. The clones in this table, taken by TCRdb from immuneACCESS, are in-frame only. Not every clone is retained; where verified, under half of the shortfall comes from an unresolved V gene, and the cause of the rest is unknown. From that table come the V and J calls and clone size; the DNA was used to work out D and trimming. This sample has just under 95,000 clones in its table, and 86% of those were observed once. The leading ten clones occupy around 9.6% of the sample.

What this sample's time point label stands for: baseline before first vaccination. Samples from vaccinated people were obtained from the UK trials COV001 and COV002, which included a single-blind randomized controlled phase 2/3 trial of AZD1222 (ChAdOx1 nCoV-19) in healthy adults. For TCRbeta chain sequencing, PBMC samples from trial participants were taken at day 0 and at day 28 after the second dose. Counted from cysteine to phenylalanine, this CDR3 has 13 amino acids. The retained sequence is limited to the CDR3, 39 bases, with the frame set at the first base. The germline ends are 10 bases apart after V is trimmed by 7 bases and J by 3 bases. CDR1 and CDR2 are read off the germline V gene as MDHEN and SYDVKM.

Sequencing used peripheral blood, obtained on day 0 of AZD1222 vaccination. The clonotype was recovered from an adult in good health. Recombination joined TRBV28 with TRBJ1-5; no D gene is confidently identified. The DNA is TGTGCCAGCATCAGTTACACCAATCAGCCCCAGCATTTT. It is translated as CASISYTNQPQHF.